The text below deals with one T cell receptor beta chain. Per germline, CDR1 SNHLY and CDR2 FYNNEI. The CDR3 extends over 19 amino acids. After removal of 6 bases from V and 3 bases from J, the junction contained 14 bases not matched to a gene. The protocol was immunoSEQ multiplex PCR, while the TCRdb copy is restricted to in-frame clones and leaves out a portion. The table includes under 90,000 clones, about 94% detected once. This sample was taken from a study of technical replicates of blood from several donors. Sequencing used T cells isolated from PBMCs. This sequence originates from a human donor in good health. J is TRBJ2-1 and V is TRBV2; 13 bases align to TRBD2. The CDR3 DNA follows: TGTGCCAGCAGCGCCCAAGGACTAGCGGGAGTTCGAGTCTACAATGAGCAGTTCTTC. Protein product: CASSAQGLAGVRVYNEQFF.